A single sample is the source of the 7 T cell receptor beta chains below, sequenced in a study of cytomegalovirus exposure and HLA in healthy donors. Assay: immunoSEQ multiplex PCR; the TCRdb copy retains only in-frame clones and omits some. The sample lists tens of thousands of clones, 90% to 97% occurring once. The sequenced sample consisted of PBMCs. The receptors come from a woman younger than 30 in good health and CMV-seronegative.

The CDR3 spells CASSPQLAEPTDTQYF. As DNA, the CDR3 is TGTGCCAGCAGCCCCCAACTAGCGGAGCCCACAGATACGCAGTATTTT. This chain joins TRBV7-9 and TRBJ2-3; 8 bases are a match to TRBD2. V was pared by 5 bases and J by 2 bases, with 9 bases of the junction left unmatched. The germline gives CDR1 SEHNR, CDR2 FQNEAQ (reference sequence). The CDR3 extends over 16 amino acids. The entire variable domain, with the rest obtained from reference TRBV7-9 and TRBJ2-3, is as follows: DTGVSQNPRHKITKRGQNVTFRCDPISEHNRLYWYRQTLGQGPEFLTYFQNEAQLEKSRLLSDRFSAERPKGSFSTLEIQRTEQGDSAMYLCASSPQLAEPTDTQYFGPGTRLTVL.

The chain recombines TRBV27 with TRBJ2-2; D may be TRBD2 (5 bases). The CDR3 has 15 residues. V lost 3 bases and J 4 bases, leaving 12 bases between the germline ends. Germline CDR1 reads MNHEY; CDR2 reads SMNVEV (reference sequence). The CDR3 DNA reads TGTGCCAGCAGTTTTGTAGGGAGTCGCACCGGGGAGCTGTTTTTT. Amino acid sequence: CASSFVGSRTGELFF.

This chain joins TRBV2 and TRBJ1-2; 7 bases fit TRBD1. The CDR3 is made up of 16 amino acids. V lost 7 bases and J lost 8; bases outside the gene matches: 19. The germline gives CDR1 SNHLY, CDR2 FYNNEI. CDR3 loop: CASIPRDSGRTGGYTF. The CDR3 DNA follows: TGTGCCAGCATCCCCCGGGACAGCGGCCGCACAGGAGGCTACACCTTC.

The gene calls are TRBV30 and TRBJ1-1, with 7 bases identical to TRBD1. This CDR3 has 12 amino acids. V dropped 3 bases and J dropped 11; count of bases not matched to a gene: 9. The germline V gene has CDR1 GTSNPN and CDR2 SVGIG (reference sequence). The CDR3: CAWSLIQGMAFF. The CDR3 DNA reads TGTGCCTGGAGCCTAATACAGGGGATGGCTTTCTTT.

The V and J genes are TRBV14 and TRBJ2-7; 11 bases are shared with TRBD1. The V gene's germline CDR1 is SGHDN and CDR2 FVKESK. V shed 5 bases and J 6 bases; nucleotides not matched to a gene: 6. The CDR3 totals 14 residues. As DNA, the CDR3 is TGTGCCAGCAGCAAAATCGGGACAGGGGGCGAGCAGTACTTC. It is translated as CASSKIGTGGEQYF.

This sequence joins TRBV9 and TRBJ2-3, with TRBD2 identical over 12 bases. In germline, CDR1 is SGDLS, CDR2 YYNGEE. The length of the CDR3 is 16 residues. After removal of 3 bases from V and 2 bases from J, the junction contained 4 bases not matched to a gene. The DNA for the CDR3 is TGTGCCAGCAGCGAGCGGACTAGCGGGACCACAGATACGCAGTATTTT. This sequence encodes CASSERTSGTTDTQYF.

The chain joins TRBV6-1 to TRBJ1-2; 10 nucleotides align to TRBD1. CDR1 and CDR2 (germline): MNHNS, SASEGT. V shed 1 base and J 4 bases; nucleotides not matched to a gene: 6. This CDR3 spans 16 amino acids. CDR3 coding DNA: TGTGCCAGCAGTGAAGGTGGGGACAGGGGATCCTATGGCTACACCTTC. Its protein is CASSEGGDRGSYGYTF.